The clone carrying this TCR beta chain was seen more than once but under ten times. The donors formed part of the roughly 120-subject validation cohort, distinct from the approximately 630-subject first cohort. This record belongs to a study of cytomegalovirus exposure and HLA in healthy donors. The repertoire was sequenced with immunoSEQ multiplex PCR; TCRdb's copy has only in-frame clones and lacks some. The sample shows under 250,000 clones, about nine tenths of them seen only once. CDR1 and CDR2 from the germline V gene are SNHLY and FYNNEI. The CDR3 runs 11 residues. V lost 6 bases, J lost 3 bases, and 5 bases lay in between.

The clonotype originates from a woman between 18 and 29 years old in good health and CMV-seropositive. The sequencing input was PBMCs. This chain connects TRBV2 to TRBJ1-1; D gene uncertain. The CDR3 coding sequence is TGTGCCAGCAGAAGCTACACTGAAGCTTTCTTT. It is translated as CASRSYTEAFF.